The 5 T cell receptor beta chains in this list originate from one sample, sequenced in a study of cytomegalovirus exposure and HLA in healthy donors. PCR primers comprised 60 Vbeta and 13 Jbeta primers. TCRdb's table, derived via immunoSEQ multiplex PCR, lists solely in-frame clones and lacks some. The sample has 150,000 to 200,000 clones; roughly 82% are singletons. The sample taken for sequencing was PBMCs. The receptor source for this set is a girl aged 2 to 10 in good health and CMV-seropositive.

The chain has TRBV28 and TRBJ2-7; D unresolved. CDR1 and CDR2 from the germline V gene are MDHEN and SYDVKM. V lost 5 bases and J 3 bases, leaving 8 bases between the germline ends. The CDR3 runs 12 residues. For the CDR3, the DNA is TGTGCCAGCAGTCCTTACAGCTACGAGCAGTACTTC. Translation gives CASSPYSYEQYF.

V is TRBV6-1 and J is TRBJ1-1, with TRBD1 matching 7 bases. CDR3 length: 13 residues. V shed 3 bases and J 6 bases; nucleotides not matched to a gene: 4. The germline V gene has CDR1 MNHNS and CDR2 SASEGT. The CDR3 is CASSDKGAAEAFF. CDR3 in DNA: TGTGCCAGCAGTGACAAGGGGGCGGCTGAAGCTTTCTTT.

This clone was recorded once. The chain couples TRBV10-3 to TRBJ2-6, with a weak D call TRBD1 (5 bases). This CDR3 comprises 18 residues. Deletions cut 7 bases from V and 1 base from J, with 20 bases between. Germline V gives CDR1 ENHRY, CDR2 SYGVKD. CDR3 bases: TGTGCCATCACGGGCAGGGTGGAACCCGGATCTGGGGCCAACGTCCTGACTTTC. It translates to CAITGRVEPGSGANVLTF.

The chain combines TRBV11-3 with TRBJ2-6; D may be TRBD1 (6 bases). The germline V and J ends were trimmed by 5 bases and 6 bases, with 14 bases remaining between them. In germline, CDR1 is SGHNT, CDR2 YENEEA. The CDR3 length is 15 residues. CDR3 nucleotide sequence: TGTGCCAGCAGCCCGACAGGTTCTTCGGCCAACGTCCTGACTTTC. This translates into CASSPTGSSANVLTF.

This clone was detected a few times. The chain joins TRBV7-9 to TRBJ1-4; weak D call: TRBD1 (5 bases). The CDR3 is 13 amino acids. Deletions cut 7 bases from V and 3 bases from J, with 9 bases between. Germline V CDR1 and CDR2: SEHNR, FQNEAQ (reference sequence). CDR3 nucleotides: TGTGCCAGCAAAGGGGCTTCTAATGAAAAACTGTTTTTT. This translates into CASKGASNEKLFF.